Sequencing of this T cell receptor beta chain was carried out in a study of cytomegalovirus exposure and HLA in healthy donors. This clone was seen once. Its matching antigen is unknown. Study-wide results and caveats: In vitro, a few CMV-associated chains proved specific for CMV antigens. Reportedly, cytomegalovirus status was diagnosed with high sensitivity and specificity. Clusters of TCRs from the first cohort tended to co-occur in the approximately 120 validation repertoires (as a later analysis found). It was 150 or so TCR beta chains that were listed as cytomegalovirus-associated.

Germline V CDR1 and CDR2: PRHDT, FYEKMQ (reference sequence). This CDR3 comprises 15 residues. Unmatched junction bases numbered 7, after V lost 4 bases and J lost 6 bases. Method: immunoSEQ multiplex PCR; TCRdb's copy keeps in-frame clones and lacks some. Of approximately 54,000 clones in the sample, more than 70% are singletons; the top ten hold 7.5% to 10%. This clonotype was obtained from a woman under 30 in good health and CMV-seropositive. The chain joins TRBV13 to TRBJ2-7; TRBD1 aligns across 12 bases. Source material: PBMCs. The CDR3 DNA reads as TGTGCCAGCAGCTACACCGGGACAGGGGGCTTCGAGCAGTACTTC. Its translation is CASSYTGTGGFEQYF.